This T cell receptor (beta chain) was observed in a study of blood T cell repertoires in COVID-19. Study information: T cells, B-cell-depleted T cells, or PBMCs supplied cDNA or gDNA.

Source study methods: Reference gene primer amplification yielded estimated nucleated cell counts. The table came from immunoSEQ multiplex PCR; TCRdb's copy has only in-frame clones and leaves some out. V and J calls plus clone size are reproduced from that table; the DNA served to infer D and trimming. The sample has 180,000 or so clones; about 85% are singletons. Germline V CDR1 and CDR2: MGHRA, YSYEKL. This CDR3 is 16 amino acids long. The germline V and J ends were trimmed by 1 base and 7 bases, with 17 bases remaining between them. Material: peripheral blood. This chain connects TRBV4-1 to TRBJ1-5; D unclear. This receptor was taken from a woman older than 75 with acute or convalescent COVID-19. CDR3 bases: TGCGCCAGCAGCCAAGTTCCGGCAGCCTTCGGGCAGCCCCAGCATTTT. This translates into CASSQVPAAFGQPQHF.